The 15 T cell receptor beta chains reported below all come from one sample, sequenced in a study of cytomegalovirus exposure and HLA in healthy donors. PCR amplification relied on 60 Vbeta primers (plus 13 Jbeta primers). Assay: immunoSEQ multiplex PCR; the TCRdb copy retains only in-frame clones and omits some. This sample has about 140,000 clones, with approximately 80% found just once. Input material: PBMCs. The receptors derive from a male donor in good health and CMV-seronegative.

The gene calls are TRBV11-2 and TRBJ2-2; D gene ambiguous. With 4 bases removed from V and 3 bases from J, the gap between germline ends came to 9 bases. In germline, CDR1 is SGHAT, CDR2 FQNNGV. This CDR3 has 14 residues. CDR3 region: CASSSLKDTGELFF. CDR3 bases: TGTGCCAGCAGCTCGCTAAAAGACACCGGGGAGCTGTTTTTT.

This clone came up a few times. V gene TRBV19 combines with J gene TRBJ1-1; D is ambiguous. With 0 bases removed from V and 8 bases from J, the gap between germline ends came to 7 bases. Germline CDR1 is LNHDA and CDR2 is SQIVND (reference sequence). This CDR3 contains 12 residues. The CDR3 coding sequence is TGTGCCAGTAGTATAGATCGGAGGGAAGCTTTCTTT. Its protein is CASSIDRREAFF.

The chain couples TRBV5-1 to TRBJ2-3; weak D call: TRBD2 (6 bases). With 3 bases removed from V and 0 bases from J, the gap between germline ends came to 11 bases. From germline, CDR1 is SGHRS and CDR2 YFSETQ. The CDR3 is 15 residues long. CDR3 nucleotide sequence: TGCGCCAGCAGCTCCAGGGAGGTGAGCACAGATACGCAGTATTTT. It is translated as CASSSREVSTDTQYF.

J is TRBJ2-1 and V is TRBV15; 9 nucleotides match TRBD1. The CDR3 runs 16 residues. The germline V gene encodes CDR1 LNHNV and CDR2 YYDKDF (reference sequence). Trimming cost V 3 bases and J 5 bases; bases outside gene matches: 8. The CDR3 bases are TGTGCCACCAGCAGCCAATGGACAGGGGCGGACAATGAGCAGTTCTTC. Translation: CATSSQWTGADNEQFF.

This clone showed up just a few times. This chain joins TRBV5-4 and TRBJ2-2, with 8 bases fitting TRBD1. J gave up 5 bases and V 5 bases, and 5 bases lay outside the gene matches. Germline lookup yields CDR1 SGHNT and CDR2 YYREEE (reference sequence). There are 14 residues in the CDR3. CDR3 DNA: TGTGCCAGCAGTTTGACAGGGGAAACCGGGGAGCTGTTTTTT. Translating gives CASSLTGETGELFF.

Worth noting for this clone: The sample contains more than one DNA sequence encoding this CDR3. The J gene is TRBJ1-6, the V gene TRBV5-6; the D gene is possibly TRBD1 (5 bases). Germline V CDR1 and CDR2: SGHDT, YYEEEE. The V gene lost 4 bases and the J gene lost 10 bases, with 15 bases spanning the gap. This CDR3 region has 14 residues. CDR3 residues: CASSLGALGSPLHF. Written as DNA, the CDR3 is TGTGCCAGCAGCCTAGGGGCACTGGGATCACCCCTCCACTTT.

The gene calls are TRBV28 and TRBJ1-2; D not resolved. The CDR3 length is 13 residues. Germline values: CDR1 MDHEN, CDR2 SYDVKM. Trimming removed 5 bases at V and 2 bases at J, with 9 bases between. The CDR3 is CASSLVGNYGYTF. The CDR3 region has the DNA TGTGCCAGCAGTCTAGTTGGGAACTATGGCTACACCTTC.

Regarding this clone: Other DNA sequences of this sample code for an identical CDR3. The chain couples TRBV6-1 to TRBJ2-3; a weak D match, TRBD2 (7 bases). The germline V and J ends were trimmed by 8 bases and 3 bases, with 18 bases remaining between them. The V gene's germline CDR1 is MNHNS and CDR2 SASEGT. There are 15 residues in the CDR3. CDR3 amino acids: CASGGGPDRTDTQYF. The CDR3 coding sequence is TGTGCCAGCGGGGGGGGGCCTGACAGGACAGATACGCAGTATTTT.

This chain uses TRBV19 with TRBJ1-2; D remains unclear. CDR1 and CDR2 from the germline V gene are LNHDA and SQIVND (reference sequence). V was shortened by 3 bases and J by 0 bases, with 11 bases between the two germline ends. This CDR3 is built from 15 residues. CDR3 nucleotides: TGTGCCAGTAGTATCCTCGAGACACCTAACTATGGCTACACCTTC. Its protein product is CASSILETPNYGYTF.

The gene calls are TRBV6-1 and TRBJ2-4; a weak D match, TRBD1 (6 bases). V was shortened by 0 bases and J by 6 bases, with 9 bases between the two germline ends. The CDR3 sequence is 14 residues long. From germline, CDR1 is MNHNS and CDR2 SASEGT. CDR3 nucleotides: TGTGCCAGCAGTGAAGCAGGGGGTGGAAACATTCAGTACTTC. Translating it yields CASSEAGGGNIQYF.

The chain combines TRBV19 with TRBJ2-7; no clear D gene. Germline lookup yields CDR1 LNHDA and CDR2 SQIVND (reference sequence). Between the trimmed V and J ends, which lost 3 bases and 2 bases, there was a span of 11 bases. The CDR3 is 14 amino acids. The CDR3 DNA reads as TGTGCCAGTAGTATTACGCAGGCGACCTACGAGCAGTACTTC. Amino acid sequence: CASSITQATYEQYF. Filled out from reference TRBV19 and TRBJ2-7, the complete variable domain reads DGGITQSPKYLFRKEGQNVTLSCEQNLNHDAMYWYRQDPGQGLRLIYYSQIVNDFQKGDIAEGYSVSREKKESFPLTVTSAQKNPTAFYLCASSITQATYEQYFGPGTRLTVT.

The J gene is TRBJ2-3, the V gene TRBV7-2; 9 bases agree with TRBD1. Germline V gene data show CDR1 as SGHTA and CDR2 as FQGNSA. The CDR3 loop spans 17 amino acids. V trimming: 1 base; J trimming: 1 base; junction bases outside the gene matches: 6. The CDR3 DNA is TGTGCCAGCAGCTTAGACGTTCGGACAGGGGGCACAGATACGCAGTATTTT. Encoded protein: CASSLDVRTGGTDTQYF. Full variable domain (missing parts from reference TRBV7-2 and TRBJ2-3): GAGVSQSPSNKVTEKGKDVELRCDPISGHTALYWYRQSLGQGLEFLIYFQGNSAPDKSGLPSDRFSAERTGGSVSTLTIQRTQQEDSAVYLCASSLDVRTGGTDTQYFGPGTRLTVL.

The genes are TRBV28 and TRBJ1-5; D remains ambiguous. V gave up 1 base and J gave up 5 bases, with 9 bases separating them. The germline gives CDR1 MDHEN, CDR2 SYDVKM. This CDR3 comprises 14 residues. The chain's CDR3 is CASSLYSLDQPQHF. CDR3 nucleotides: TGTGCCAGCAGTTTATACAGTTTAGATCAGCCCCAGCATTTT. The entire variable domain, with the rest obtained from reference TRBV28 and TRBJ1-5, is as follows: DVKVTQSSRYLVKRTGEKVFLECVQDMDHENMFWYRQDPGLGLRLIYFSYDVKMKEKGDIPEGYSVSREKKERFSLILESASTNQTSMYLCASSLYSLDQPQHFGDGTRLSIL.

The chain recombines TRBV6-6 with TRBJ1-2; 7 bases map to TRBD1. V was pared by 2 bases and J by 2 bases, with 8 bases of the junction left unmatched. Germline CDR1 and CDR2: MNHNY and SVGAGI (reference sequence). CDR3 length: 16 amino acids. The CDR3 region has the DNA TGTGCCAGCAGTTACGGCCCGGGGACAGACAACTATGGCTACACCTTC. It yields the protein CASSYGPGTDNYGYTF.

This chain uses TRBV10-3 with TRBJ1-6; maybe TRBD1 (5 bases). Per germline, CDR1 ENHRY and CDR2 SYGVKD. The CDR3 contains 18 residues. Trimming removed 0 bases at V and 10 bases at J, with 22 bases between. CDR3 sequence: CAISESEQVLRVGSPLHF. For the CDR3, the DNA is TGTGCCATCAGTGAGTCGGAACAGGTGCTGCGAGTAGGATCACCCCTCCACTTT.